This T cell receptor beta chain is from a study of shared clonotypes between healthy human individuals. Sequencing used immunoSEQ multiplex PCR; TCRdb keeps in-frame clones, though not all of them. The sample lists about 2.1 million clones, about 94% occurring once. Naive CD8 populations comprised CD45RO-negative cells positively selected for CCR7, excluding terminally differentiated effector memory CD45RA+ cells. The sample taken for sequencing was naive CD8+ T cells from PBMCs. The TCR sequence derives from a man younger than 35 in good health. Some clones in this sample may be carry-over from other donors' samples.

The CDR3 sequence: CASSLDPHALNTGELFF. The CDR3 DNA follows: TGTGCCAGCAGCTTAGATCCACATGCACTGAACACCGGGGAGCTGTTTTTT. V is TRBV7-9 and J is TRBJ2-2; D unclear. Germline V gives CDR1 SEHNR, CDR2 FQNEAQ (reference sequence). V lost 1 base to trimming and J lost 1 base, with 13 bases between them. The CDR3 consists of 17 residues.